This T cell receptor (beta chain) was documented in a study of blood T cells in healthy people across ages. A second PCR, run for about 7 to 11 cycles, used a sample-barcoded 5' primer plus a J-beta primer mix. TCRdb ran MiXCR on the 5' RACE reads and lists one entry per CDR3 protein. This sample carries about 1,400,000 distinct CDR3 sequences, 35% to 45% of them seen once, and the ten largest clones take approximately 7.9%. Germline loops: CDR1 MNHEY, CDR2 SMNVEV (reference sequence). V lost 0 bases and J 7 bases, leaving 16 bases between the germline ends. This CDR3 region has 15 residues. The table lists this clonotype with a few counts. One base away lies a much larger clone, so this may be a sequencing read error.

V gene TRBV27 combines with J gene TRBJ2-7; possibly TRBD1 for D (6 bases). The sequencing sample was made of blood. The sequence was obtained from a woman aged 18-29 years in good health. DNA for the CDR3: TGTGCCAGCAGTTTATCGACATTTCAAGGGGGTGAGCAGTACTTC. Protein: CASSLSTFQGGEQYF.